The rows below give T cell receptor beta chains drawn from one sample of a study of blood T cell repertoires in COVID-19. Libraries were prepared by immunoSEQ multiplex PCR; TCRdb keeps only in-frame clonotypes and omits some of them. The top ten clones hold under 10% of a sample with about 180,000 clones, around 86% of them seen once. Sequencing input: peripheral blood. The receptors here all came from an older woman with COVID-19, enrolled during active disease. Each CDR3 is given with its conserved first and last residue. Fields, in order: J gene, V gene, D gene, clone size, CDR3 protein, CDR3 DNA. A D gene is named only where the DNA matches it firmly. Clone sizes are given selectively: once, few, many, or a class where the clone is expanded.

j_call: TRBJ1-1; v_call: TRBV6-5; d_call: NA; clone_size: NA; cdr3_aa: CASTPGPEAFF; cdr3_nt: TGTGCCAGCACCCCAGGGCCCGAAGCTTTCTTT
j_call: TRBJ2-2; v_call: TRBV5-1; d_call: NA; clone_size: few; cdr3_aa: CASAPFGRMNTGELFF; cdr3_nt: TGCGCCAGTGCCCCTTTTGGGCGAATGAACACCGGGGAGCTGTTTTTT
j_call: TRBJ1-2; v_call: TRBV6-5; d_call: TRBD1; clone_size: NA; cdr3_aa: CASSQYGTELYGYTF; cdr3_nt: TGTGCCAGCAGTCAATATGGGACAGAGCTTTATGGCTACACCTTC
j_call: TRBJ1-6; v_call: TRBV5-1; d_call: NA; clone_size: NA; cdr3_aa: CASSLESSYNSPLHF; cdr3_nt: TGCGCCAGCAGCTTGGAGAGCTCCTATAATTCACCCCTCCACTTT
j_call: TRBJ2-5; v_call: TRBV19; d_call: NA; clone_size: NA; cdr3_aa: CASSSGRGETQYF; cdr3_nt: TGTGCCAGTAGTAGCGGCCGAGGGGAGACCCAGTACTTC
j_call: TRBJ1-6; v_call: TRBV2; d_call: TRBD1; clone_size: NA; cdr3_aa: CASSEGQGANSPLHF; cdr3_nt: TGTGCCAGCAGTGAAGGACAGGGGGCTAATTCACCCCTCCACTTT
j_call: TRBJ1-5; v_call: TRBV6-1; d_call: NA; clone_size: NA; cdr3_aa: CASSEGGAGNQPQHF; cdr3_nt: TGTGCCAGCAGTGAGGGGGGAGCTGGCAATCAGCCCCAGCATTTT
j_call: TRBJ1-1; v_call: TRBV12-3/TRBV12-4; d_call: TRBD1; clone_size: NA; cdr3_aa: CASSRTGIEAFF; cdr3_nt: TGTGCCAGCAGCCGGACAGGGATTGAAGCTTTCTTT
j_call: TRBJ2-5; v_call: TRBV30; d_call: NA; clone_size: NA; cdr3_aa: CAWRPLGASKETQYF; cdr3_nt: TGTGCCTGGAGACCCCTGGGGGCCAGTAAGGAGACCCAGTACTTC
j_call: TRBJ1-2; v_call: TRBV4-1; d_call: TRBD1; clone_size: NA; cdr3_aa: CASSSTGANYGYTF; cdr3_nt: TGCGCCAGCAGCTCGACAGGGGCTAACTATGGCTACACCTTC
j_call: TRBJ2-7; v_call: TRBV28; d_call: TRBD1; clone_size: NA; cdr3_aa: CASSLLRTGPREQYF; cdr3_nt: TGTGCCAGCAGTTTATTGAGGACAGGGCCTCGGGAGCAGTACTTC
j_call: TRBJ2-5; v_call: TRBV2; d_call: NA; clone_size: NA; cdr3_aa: CASSEALQGGETQYF; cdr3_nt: TGTGCCAGCAGTGAAGCGCTGCAGGGTGGGGAGACCCAGTACTTC
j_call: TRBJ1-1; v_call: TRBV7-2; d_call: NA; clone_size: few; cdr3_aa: CASSSTRQEAFF; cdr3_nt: TGTGCCAGCAGCTCGACGCGACAGGAAGCTTTCTTT
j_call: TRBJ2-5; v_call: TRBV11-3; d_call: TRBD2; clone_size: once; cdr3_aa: CASSYAGGPQETQYF; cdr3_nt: TGTGCCAGCAGCTATGCGGGAGGGCCCCAAGAGACCCAGTACTTC
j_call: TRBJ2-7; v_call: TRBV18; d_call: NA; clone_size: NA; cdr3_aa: CASSPPAGIRYEQYF; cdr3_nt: TGTGCCAGCTCACCACCCGCAGGGATTAGGTACGAGCAGTACTTC
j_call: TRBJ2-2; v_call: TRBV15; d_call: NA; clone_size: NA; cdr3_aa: CATSRDTVPGELFF; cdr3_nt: TGTGCCACCAGCAGAGATACAGTCCCCGGGGAGCTGTTTTTT
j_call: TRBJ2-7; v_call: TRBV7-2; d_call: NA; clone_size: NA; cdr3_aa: CASSLGFGGPSSYEQYF; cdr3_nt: TGTGCCAGCAGCTTAGGATTCGGGGGGCCAAGCTCCTACGAGCAGTACTTC
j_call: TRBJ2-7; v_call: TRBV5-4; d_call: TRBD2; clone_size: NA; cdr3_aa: CASSPSGREQYF; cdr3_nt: TGTGCCAGCAGTCCTAGCGGCCGCGAGCAGTACTTC
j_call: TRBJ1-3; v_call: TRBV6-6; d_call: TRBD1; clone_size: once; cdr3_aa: CASRATGGENTIYF; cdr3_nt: TGTGCCAGCAGAGCGACAGGGGGCGAAAACACCATATATTTT
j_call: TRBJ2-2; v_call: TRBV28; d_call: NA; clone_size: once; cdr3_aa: CASLSLGSSHTGELFF; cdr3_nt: TGTGCCAGCCTATCTTTAGGGAGCTCGCACACCGGGGAGCTGTTTTTT
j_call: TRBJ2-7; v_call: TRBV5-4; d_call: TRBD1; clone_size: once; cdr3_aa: CASSSKGTGNYEQYF; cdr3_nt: TGTGCCAGCAGCTCCAAAGGGACAGGGAACTACGAGCAGTACTTC
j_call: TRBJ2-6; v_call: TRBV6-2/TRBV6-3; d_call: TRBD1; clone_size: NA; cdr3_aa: CASSSFLTGASSGANVLTF; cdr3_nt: TGTGCCAGCAGTTCCTTCTTGACAGGGGCGAGCTCTGGGGCCAACGTCCTGACTTTC
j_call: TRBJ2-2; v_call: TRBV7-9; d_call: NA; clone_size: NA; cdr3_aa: CASSFAGPATGELFF; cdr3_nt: TGTGCCAGCAGCTTTGCGGGACCCGCCACCGGGGAGCTGTTTTTT
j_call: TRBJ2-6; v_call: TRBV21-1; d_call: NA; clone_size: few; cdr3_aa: CASSKSRRTSQFSGANVLTF; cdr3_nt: TGTGCCAGCAGCAAAAGTCGGCGGACTAGCCAATTCTCTGGGGCCAACGTCCTGACTTTC
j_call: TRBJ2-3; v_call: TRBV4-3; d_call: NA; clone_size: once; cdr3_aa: CASSQGTASTDTQYF; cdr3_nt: TGCGCCAGCAGCCAAGGGACAGCTAGCACAGATACGCAGTATTTT
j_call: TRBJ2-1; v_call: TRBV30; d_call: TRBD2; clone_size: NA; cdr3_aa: CAFTGSGLAGNEQFF; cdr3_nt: TGTGCCTTCACTGGCTCAGGACTAGCGGGAAATGAGCAGTTCTTC
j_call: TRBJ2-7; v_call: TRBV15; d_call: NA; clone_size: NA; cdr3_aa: CATSREDSSYEQYF; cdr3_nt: TGTGCCACCAGCAGGGAAGACAGCTCCTACGAGCAGTACTTC
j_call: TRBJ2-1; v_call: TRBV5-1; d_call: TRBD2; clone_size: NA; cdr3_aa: CASSLAAREINEQFF; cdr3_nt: TGCGCCAGCAGCTTGGCCGCGCGGGAGATCAATGAGCAGTTCTTC
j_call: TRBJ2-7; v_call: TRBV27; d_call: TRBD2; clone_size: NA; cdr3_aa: CASSLRVGLVYEQYF; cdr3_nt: TGTGCCAGCAGTTTAAGGGTGGGACTAGTCTACGAGCAGTACTTC